This paragraph covers one T cell receptor (beta chain) sequence. The CDR3 loop spans 14 amino acids. The germline V gene has CDR1 SGHDN and CDR2 FVKESK. The V gene end was trimmed by 3 bases and the J gene end by 4 bases; junction bases not matched to a gene: 3. These data come from a study of T cell changes during pregnancy in multiple sclerosis. Assay used: immunoSEQ multiplex PCR; TCRdb lists only in-frame clones, some missing. Among roughly 70,000 clones listed, around nine tenths were seen once. The sequence derives from a female donor with multiple sclerosis, enrolled in a pregnancy study. The V gene is TRBV14, the J gene TRBJ1-1, with 9 bases that match TRBD1. The source material was peripheral blood, sampled in the third trimester of pregnancy. CDR3: CASSQIQGATEAFF. CDR3 in DNA: TGTGCCAGCAGCCAGATACAGGGGGCCACTGAAGCTTTCTTT.